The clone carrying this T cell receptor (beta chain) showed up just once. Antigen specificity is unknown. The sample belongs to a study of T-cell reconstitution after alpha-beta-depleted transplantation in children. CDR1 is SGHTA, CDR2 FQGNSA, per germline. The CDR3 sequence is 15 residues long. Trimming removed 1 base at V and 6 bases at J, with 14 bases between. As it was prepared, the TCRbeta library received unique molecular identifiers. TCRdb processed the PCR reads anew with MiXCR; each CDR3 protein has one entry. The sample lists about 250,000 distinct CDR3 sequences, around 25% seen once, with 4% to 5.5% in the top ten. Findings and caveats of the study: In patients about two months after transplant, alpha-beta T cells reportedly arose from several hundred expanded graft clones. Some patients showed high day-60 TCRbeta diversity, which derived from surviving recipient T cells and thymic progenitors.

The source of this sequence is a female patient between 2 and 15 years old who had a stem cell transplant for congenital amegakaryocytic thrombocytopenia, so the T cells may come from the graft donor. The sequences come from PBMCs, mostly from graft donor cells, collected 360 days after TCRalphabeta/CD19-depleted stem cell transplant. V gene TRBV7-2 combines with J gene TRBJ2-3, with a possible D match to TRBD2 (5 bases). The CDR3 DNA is TGTGCCAGCAGCTTAGAGGGATCTAGCTATGATACGCAGTATTTT. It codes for CASSLEGSSYDTQYF. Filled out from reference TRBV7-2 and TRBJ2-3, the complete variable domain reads GAGVSQSPSNKVTEKGKDVELRCDPISGHTALYWYRQSLGQGLEFLIYFQGNSAPDKSGLPSDRFSAERTGGSVSTLTIQRTQQEDSAVYLCASSLEGSSYDTQYFGPGTRLTVL.